The source of this TCR beta chain is a study of T cell repertoires in cytomegalovirus infection. Background on the study: HLA-C-restricted CMV epitopes, recently identified, and well-studied HLA-B-restricted ones were used by the study. Findings and limits, study-wide: HLA-C-restricted CMV-specific TCR beta clonotypes prevailed in the ex vivo response.

About this clonotype: Its antigen is still unknown.

Looked up from germline, CDR1 is MNHEY and CDR2 is SVGEGT. The V end was cut by 6 bases, the J end by 2 bases, with 11 bases between. CDR3 length equals 14 residues. TCRdb processed the reads anew with MiXCR; each CDR3 protein has one entry. The sample records fewer than 65,000 distinct CDR3 sequences, about a fifth being singletons. The chain is built from TRBV6-2 or TRBV6-3 and TRBJ1-5, with D tentatively TRBD1 (5 bases). This TCR derives from a human donor in good health (CMV status not recorded). Some clones in this sample may be carry-over from other donors' samples. This specimen consisted of CD8+ T cells from cultured PBMCs, obtained from culture after CMV antigen stimulation. The CDR3 region is CASSPGGGNQPQHF. The CDR3 DNA sequence: TGTGCCAGCAGCCCCGGGGGGGGCAATCAGCCCCAGCATTTT.